Included here is one T cell receptor beta chain sequence, with context. Its antigen is not identified. The method was immunoSEQ multiplex PCR; TCRdb's version includes in-frame clones alone and lacks a portion of them. The sample has around 2,100,000 clones; about 95% are singletons. The naive CD8 fraction comprised CD45RO-negative cells positively selected for CCR7 and excluded terminally differentiated effector memory CD45RA+ cells. Germline V gene data show CDR1 as LGHNA and CDR2 as YSLEER. This CDR3 region has 15 residues. With 4 bases removed from V and 1 base from J, the gap between germline ends came to 14 bases. The data were taken from a study of shared clonotypes between healthy human individuals. Study results and caveats: Shared across a few donors were around 5% of the naive CD4 clonotypes. The low donor count limited represented genetic and exposure-history diversity.

This receptor was obtained from a man between 18 and 29 years old in good health. The gene calls are TRBV4-3 and TRBJ2-7, with a possible D match to TRBD1 (6 bases). The specimen was naive CD8+ T cells sorted from blood. The CDR3 reads CASSLGPGQSYEQYF. CDR3 in DNA: TGCGCCAGCAGCCTTGGACCGGGACAATCCTACGAGCAGTACTTC.